The 6 T cell receptor beta chains listed next were all sequenced from one sample in a study of shared T cell receptors in the human thymus (dated by TCRdb to the early 2020s). Library generation was performed with the immunoSEQ multiplex PCR assay. Not all clones reach the TCRdb copy of this immuneACCESS table, which keeps in-frame sequences only. Checked studies attribute under half of the gap to unresolved V genes and leave the rest unexplained. In all, the sample holds 700,000 or so clones, and roughly 85% of those were seen once. Jointly, the top ten make up 0.0095% to 0.011% of the sample. This sample was also put to use in a study of human thymus T cells.

Specimen: thymocytes. The receptors stem from a girl younger than two with a congenital heart defect. Donor details come from another sample of the same person, matched by shared clones.

The chain has TRBV5-6 and TRBJ1-1; 9 nucleotides agree with TRBD1. CDR1 and CDR2 from the germline V gene are SGHDT and YYEEEE. This CDR3 region has 16 residues. After removal of 3 bases from V and 1 base from J, the junction contained 7 bases not matched to a gene. CDR3 DNA: TGTGCCAGCAGCTGGACATTGGACAGGGGGAACACTGAAGCTTTCTTT. Translated, it gives CASSWTLDRGNTEAFF. The whole variable domain, remainder taken from reference TRBV5-6 and TRBJ1-1, is DAGVTQSPTHLIKTRGQQVTLRCSPKSGHDTVSWYQQALGQGPQFIFQYYEEEERQRGNFPDRFSGHQFPNYSSELNVNALLLGDSALYLCASSWTLDRGNTEAFFGQGTRLTVV.

This chain connects TRBV29-1 to TRBJ1-2; a possible D gene is TRBD1 (6 bases). Germline lookup yields CDR1 SQVTM and CDR2 ANQGSEA. This CDR3 region has 14 residues. V lost 4 bases and J lost 8, with 20 bases in between. The CDR3 coding sequence is TGCAGCGTTGCAGGGGTCCGGGTCCCAGGAGGCTACACCTTC. Residues: CSVAGVRVPGGYTF.

This clone was recorded once. This chain links TRBV5-1 with TRBJ1-1; D is undetermined. Trimming removed 3 bases from V and 4 bases from J, with 7 bases in between. CDR1 is SGHRS, CDR2 YFSETQ, per germline. The CDR3 loop spans 12 amino acids. This chain's CDR3 is CASSSPVTEAFF. Written as DNA, the CDR3 is TGCGCCAGCAGCTCGCCAGTCACTGAAGCTTTCTTT.

The J gene is TRBJ2-5, the V gene TRBV9, with TRBD2 identical over 11 bases. The CDR3 sequence is 16 residues long. Germline lookup yields CDR1 SGDLS and CDR2 YYNGEE. Germline trimming cut 1 base from V and 4 bases from J; bases unmatched to any gene: 6. The CDR3, as DNA: TGTGCCAGCAGCGTAATCCTAGCGGGGGGAGCAGAGACCCAGTACTTC. Translating gives CASSVILAGGAETQYF.

The rearrangement joins TRBV19 to TRBJ1-5, with no clear D. Trimming took off 2 bases at V and 5 bases at J, with 19 bases between the two ends. CDR3 size: 17 residues. Germline CDR1 is LNHDA and CDR2 is SQIVND (reference sequence). The CDR3 reads CASSITPQVRYYQPQHF. CDR3 nucleotides: TGTGCCAGTAGTATAACACCTCAGGTTAGGTATTATCAGCCCCAGCATTTT.

The chain recombines TRBV25-1 with TRBJ1-6; D unclear. CDR3 length equals 13 residues. The V and J ends lost 2 bases and 10 bases respectively, with 9 bases between them. Per germline, CDR1 MGHDK and CDR2 SYGVNS. CDR3 bases: TGTGCCAGCAGTGAAGACACGACCTCACCCCTCCACTTT. It codes for CASSEDTTSPLHF.